These 24 T cell receptor beta chains were all obtained from the same sample, sequenced in a study of HIV-infected children after antiretroviral therapy interruption. Specified treatment: PENTA 11 planned treatment interruption arm or continuous ART arm. A 3' RACE protocol on RNA, with unique molecular identifiers, produced the TCR library. TCRdb passed the 3' RACE reads through MiXCR, listing each CDR3 protein once. Of about 46,000 distinct CDR3 sequences in the sample, around 4% were seen once. The source was CD45RA+ CD4+ T cells from PBMCs, pooled from several time points, collected from a donor given antiretroviral therapy, either interrupted or continuous. Specified subset: naive CD4+ CD45RA+ CD45RO- T cells. The origin of the receptors is a pool of human donors with HIV.

This chain links TRBV29-1 with TRBJ2-3; tentative D call: TRBD2 (6 bases). The CDR3 has 12 amino acids. The V and J ends lost 5 bases and 1 base respectively, with 7 bases between them. From germline, CDR1 is SQVTM and CDR2 ANQGSEA. The CDR3 loop is CSVRLGTDTQYF. CDR3 DNA sequence: TGCAGCGTTCGACTAGGCACAGATACGCAGTATTTT.

This clonotype was seen at least ten times. J is TRBJ2-3 and V is TRBV3-1; D call uncertain. The CDR3 is made up of 15 amino acids. V was trimmed by 4 bases and J by 3 bases, leaving 14 bases between them. Per germline, CDR1 LGHDT and CDR2 YNNKEL (reference sequence). The CDR3 protein is CASSPASLPTDTQYF. CDR3 DNA sequence: TGTGCCAGCAGCCCGGCTAGTCTTCCGACAGATACGCAGTATTTT.

This clonotype was picked up many times. The rearrangement uses TRBV29-1 and TRBJ1-5; 7 bases map to TRBD1. This CDR3 region has 13 residues. Trimming took 6 bases from V and 5 from J; bases not matched to a gene: 7. Per the germline V gene, CDR1 is SQVTM and CDR2 is ANQGSEA. The CDR3 reads CSVRQGGDQPQHF. As DNA, the CDR3 is TGCAGCGTCCGACAAGGGGGCGATCAGCCCCAGCATTTT.

The sample holds many counts of this clonotype. The chain recombines TRBV3-1 with TRBJ2-7, with TRBD2 as a possible D gene (5 bases). Trimming cost V 3 bases and J 1 base, with 10 bases left between them. The CDR3 extends over 14 amino acids. Germline values: CDR1 LGHDT, CDR2 YNNKEL (reference sequence). The CDR3 is CASSQRAVSYEQYF. CDR3 nucleotide sequence: TGTGCCAGCAGCCAGCGGGCGGTTTCCTACGAGCAGTACTTC.

This clonotype was counted at least ten times. The chain links TRBV20-1 to TRBJ2-3, with 9 bases identical to TRBD2. The CDR3 loop spans 15 amino acids. The V segment lost 3 bases and the J segment 3 bases; nucleotides outside the gene matches: 7. Germline values: CDR1 DFQATT, CDR2 SNEGSKA (reference sequence). DNA of the CDR3: TGCAGTGCTAGGGGGTCTAGCGGGGATACAGATACGCAGTATTTT. Its protein product is CSARGSSGDTDTQYF.

This clonotype was seen many times. The rearrangement joins TRBV20-1 to TRBJ1-1; no reliable D call. The CDR3 covers 14 residues. In germline, CDR1 is DFQATT, CDR2 SNEGSKA (reference sequence). Deletions cut 6 bases from V and 5 bases from J, with 19 bases between. The CDR3 sequence is CSALLPPGWTEAFF. In DNA, the CDR3 is TGCAGTGCCCTTCTTCCCCCGGGGTGGACTGAAGCTTTCTTT.

This clonotype was counted at least ten times. The chain recombines TRBV12-3 or TRBV12-4 with TRBJ1-5; D might be TRBD1 (5 bases). V was pared by 5 bases and J by 6 bases, with 11 bases between. The CDR3 has 13 amino acids. The CDR3 coding sequence is TGTGCCAGCAGTCCCGCTGGGGGTCAGCCCCAGCATTTT. Protein sequence: CASSPAGGQPQHF.

The chain recombines TRBV29-1 with TRBJ1-1; D is unresolved. Trimming took off 7 bases at V and 1 base at J, with 19 bases between the two ends. This CDR3 has 15 amino acids. The germline CDR1 and CDR2 sequences are SQVTM and ANQGSEA. The CDR3 spells CSGTGWSHRNTEAFF. CDR3 nucleotide sequence: TGCAGCGGGACGGGGTGGAGCCACAGGAACACTGAAGCTTTCTTT.

This clonotype occurred many times. CDR3 in DNA: TGCAGTGCTAGGTTCGAGACAGGGAGCACAGATACGCAGTATTTT. Translated, it gives CSARFETGSTDTQYF. This chain joins TRBV20-1 and TRBJ2-3, with 7 bases aligning to TRBD1. The ends lost 3 bases at V and 0 bases at J; junction bases unmatched: 6. Per germline, CDR1 DFQATT and CDR2 SNEGSKA (reference sequence). CDR3 length equals 15 residues.

The sample holds many counts of this clonotype. The chain uses TRBV5-1 and TRBJ1-2, with TRBD1 as a possible D gene (5 bases). This CDR3 comprises 13 residues. Germline V gene data show CDR1 as SGHRS and CDR2 as YFSETQ. V dropped 7 bases and J dropped 0 bases, with 10 bases sitting between them. The CDR3: CASSPGPNYGYTF. The CDR3 region has the DNA TGCGCCAGCTCCCCAGGGCCTAACTATGGCTACACCTTC.

In its sample, this clonotype ranks as medium-sized (0.01 to 0.1%). The gene calls are TRBV4-1 and TRBJ1-1; TRBD1 is a possible D gene (6 bases). The CDR3 is 14 residues long. Trimming removed 2 bases at V and 5 bases at J, with 12 bases between. Germline V gene data show CDR1 as MGHRA and CDR2 as YSYEKL. The CDR3 region is CASSQSETGTEAFF. DNA for the CDR3: TGCGCCAGCAGCCAAAGTGAAACAGGGACTGAAGCTTTCTTT.

This clonotype showed up just a few times. The chain joins TRBV3-1 to TRBJ1-4; D uncertain. The CDR3 sequence is 15 residues long. V was pared by 2 bases and J by 7 bases, with 14 bases between. Germline CDR1 LGHDT, CDR2 YNNKEL (reference sequence). The CDR3 here is CASSQNGNSGEKLFF. The CDR3 DNA is TGTGCCAGCAGCCAAAACGGAAACAGCGGTGAAAAACTGTTTTTT.

The V gene is TRBV20-1, the J gene TRBJ2-1, with 10 bases matching TRBD1. Germline trimming cut 5 bases from V and 1 base from J; bases unmatched to any gene: 5. The CDR3 spans 15 residues. Germline CDR1 is DFQATT and CDR2 is SNEGSKA (reference sequence). In nucleotides, the CDR3 is TGCAGTGCTCCAGCGGACAGGGGGTCCTACAATGAGCAGTTCTTC. It translates to CSAPADRGSYNEQFF.

This clonotype was counted between two and nine times. This sequence joins TRBV30 and TRBJ1-5; unclear D gene. There are 13 residues in the CDR3. V was trimmed by 0 bases and J by 4 bases, leaving 7 bases between them. Germline CDR1 and CDR2: GTSNPN and SVGIG (reference sequence). The CDR3 protein is CAWSVYRNQPQHF. For the CDR3, the DNA is TGTGCCTGGAGTGTATACAGAAATCAGCCCCAGCATTTT.

The sample holds a few counts of this clonotype. The gene calls are TRBV4-1 and TRBJ2-1; a weak D match, TRBD2 (5 bases). The V end was cut by 1 base, the J end by 4 bases, with 14 bases between. The CDR3 runs to 16 residues. CDR1 and CDR2 from the germline V gene are MGHRA and YSYEKL. CDR3 sequence: CASSQVRARGYNEQFF. For the CDR3, the DNA is TGCGCCAGCAGCCAAGTGAGGGCACGGGGTTACAATGAGCAGTTCTTC.

This clonotype was seen repeatedly, ten times or more. V gene TRBV20-1 combines with J gene TRBJ2-1, with a tentative D call TRBD2 (6 bases). Germline values: CDR1 DFQATT, CDR2 SNEGSKA (reference sequence). V lost 6 bases, J lost 0 bases, and 15 bases lay in between. The CDR3 has 15 residues. In nucleotides, the CDR3 is TGCAGTGCCCCTCGCGCGGGGCGCTCCTACAATGAGCAGTTCTTC. Its protein product is CSAPRAGRSYNEQFF.

This clonotype occurred many times. The chain couples TRBV6-1 to TRBJ1-2; TRBD1 agrees at 7 bases. CDR3 length: 15 residues. CDR1 is MNHNS, CDR2 SASEGT, per germline. Trimming took 3 bases from V and 2 from J; bases not matched to a gene: 6. The CDR3 loop is CASSDRDSPNYGYTF. For the CDR3, the DNA is TGTGCCAGCAGTGACCGGGACAGTCCAAACTATGGCTACACCTTC.

This clonotype has a handful of counts. This chain links TRBV11-2 with TRBJ2-5; D tentatively reads TRBD1 or TRBD2 (5 bases each). Between the trimmed V and J ends, which lost 5 bases and 1 base, there was a span of 14 bases. CDR3 size: 15 residues. From germline, CDR1 is SGHAT and CDR2 FQNNGV. Here the CDR3 DNA reads TGTGCCAGCAGCATAGGGACGGTCAGCCAAGAGACCCAGTACTTC. Translated, it gives CASSIGTVSQETQYF.

This clonotype was seen many times. The chain recombines TRBV29-1 with TRBJ1-1; 10 bases map to TRBD1. This CDR3 has 15 residues. V trimming: 4 bases; J trimming: 1 base; junction bases outside the gene matches: 6. Germline V gives CDR1 SQVTM, CDR2 ANQGSEA. The CDR3 protein is CSVGRQGAGNTEAFF. DNA of the CDR3: TGCAGCGTTGGGCGACAGGGGGCCGGGAACACTGAAGCTTTCTTT.

This clonotype was observed many times. V gene TRBV20-1 combines with J gene TRBJ1-3; D is unresolved. The CDR3 is made up of 16 amino acids. V was shortened by 4 bases and J by 0 bases, with 16 bases between the two germline ends. CDR1 and CDR2 from the germline V gene are DFQATT and SNEGSKA (reference sequence). The CDR3 bases are TGCAGTGCTACCCCGCCGGGTTCTCACTCTGGAAACACCATATATTTT. It yields the protein CSATPPGSHSGNTIYF.

This clonotype was counted ten times or more. The chain recombines TRBV12-3 or TRBV12-4 with TRBJ1-5, with D unclear. CDR3 size: 15 residues. V lost 1 base and J 11 bases, leaving 18 bases between the germline ends. CDR3 amino acids: CASSLGAGALDSQHF. CDR3 nucleotides: TGTGCCAGCAGTTTAGGGGCCGGAGCCCTCGATTCCCAGCATTTT.

This clonotype has a count of ten or more. CDR3 bases: TGTGCCAGCAGCTCCCCGACAGGGACGGCGAAGACCCAGTACTTC. Amino acid sequence: CASSSPTGTAKTQYF. The V gene is TRBV7-2, the J gene TRBJ2-5; TRBD1 matches 7 bases. This CDR3 is built from 15 residues. Per the germline V gene, CDR1 is SGHTA and CDR2 is FQGNSA. V lost 4 bases and J lost 6; bases outside the gene matches: 11.

This clonotype has more than one count but fewer than ten. This sequence joins TRBV29-1 and TRBJ1-2, with D tentatively TRBD1 (6 bases). CDR3 length equals 11 residues. V was shortened by 6 bases and J by 5 bases, with 10 bases between the two germline ends. Germline loops: CDR1 SQVTM, CDR2 ANQGSEA. CDR3 nucleotides: TGCAGCGTCCAGGGGCGGTATGGCTACACCTTC. Translating it yields CSVQGRYGYTF.

This clonotype was detected ten times or more. V is TRBV20-1 and J is TRBJ2-1; D is perhaps TRBD1 or TRBD2 (6 bases each). Between the trimmed V and J ends, which lost 5 bases and 4 bases, there was a span of 15 bases. CDR1 is DFQATT, CDR2 SNEGSKA, per germline (reference sequence). The CDR3 has 14 amino acids. The CDR3 spells CSAPGEGGYNEQFF. The CDR3, as DNA: TGCAGTGCTCCCGGAGAGGGGGGATACAATGAGCAGTTCTTC.